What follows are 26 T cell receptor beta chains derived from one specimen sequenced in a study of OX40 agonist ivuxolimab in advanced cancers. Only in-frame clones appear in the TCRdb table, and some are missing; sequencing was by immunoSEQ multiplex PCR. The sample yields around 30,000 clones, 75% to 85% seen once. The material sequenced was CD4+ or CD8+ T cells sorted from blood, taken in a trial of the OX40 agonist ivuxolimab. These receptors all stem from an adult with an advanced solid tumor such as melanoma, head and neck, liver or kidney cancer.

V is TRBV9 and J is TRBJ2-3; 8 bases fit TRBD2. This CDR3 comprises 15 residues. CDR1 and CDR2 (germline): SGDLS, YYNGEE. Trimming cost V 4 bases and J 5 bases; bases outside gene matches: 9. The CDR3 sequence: CASSTSGSPGDTQYF. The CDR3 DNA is TGTGCCAGCAGCACTAGCGGAAGTCCTGGAGATACGCAGTATTTT.

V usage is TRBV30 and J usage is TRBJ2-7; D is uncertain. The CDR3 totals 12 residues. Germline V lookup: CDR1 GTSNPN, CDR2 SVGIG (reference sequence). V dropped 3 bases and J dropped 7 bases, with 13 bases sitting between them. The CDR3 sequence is CAWRSDRVEQYF. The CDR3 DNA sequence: TGTGCCTGGAGGTCGGACCGGGTGGAGCAGTACTTC.

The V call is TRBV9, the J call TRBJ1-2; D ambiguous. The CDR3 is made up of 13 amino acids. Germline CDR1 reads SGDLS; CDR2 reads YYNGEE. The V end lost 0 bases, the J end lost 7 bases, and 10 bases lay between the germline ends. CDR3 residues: CASSVEGLGGYTF. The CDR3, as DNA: TGTGCCAGCAGCGTAGAGGGCCTGGGTGGCTACACCTTC.

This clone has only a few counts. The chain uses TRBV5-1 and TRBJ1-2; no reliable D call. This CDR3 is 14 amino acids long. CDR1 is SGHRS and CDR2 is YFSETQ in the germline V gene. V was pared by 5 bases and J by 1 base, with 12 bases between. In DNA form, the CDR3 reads TGCGCCAGCAGTCTGGCCGTGGGTAACTATGGCTACACCTTC. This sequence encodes CASSLAVGNYGYTF.

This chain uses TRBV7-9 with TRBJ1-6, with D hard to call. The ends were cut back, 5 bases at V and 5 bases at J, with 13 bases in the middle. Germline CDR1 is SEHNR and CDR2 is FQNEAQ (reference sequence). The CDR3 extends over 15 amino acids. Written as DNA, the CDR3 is TGTGCCAGCAGCCTTATGCAGACTGATAATTCACCCCTCCACTTT. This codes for CASSLMQTDNSPLHF.

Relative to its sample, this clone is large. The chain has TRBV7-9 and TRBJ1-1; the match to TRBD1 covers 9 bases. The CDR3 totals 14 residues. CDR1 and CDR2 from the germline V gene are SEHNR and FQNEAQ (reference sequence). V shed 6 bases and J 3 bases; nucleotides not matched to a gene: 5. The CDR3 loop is CASRAGTGYTEAFF. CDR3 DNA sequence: TGTGCCAGCAGGGCCGGGACAGGGTACACTGAAGCTTTCTTT. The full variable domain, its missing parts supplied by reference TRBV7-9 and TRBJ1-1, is DTGVSQNPRHKITKRGQNVTFRCDPISEHNRLYWYRQTLGQGPEFLTYFQNEAQLEKSRLLSDRFSAERPKGSFSTLEIQRTEQGDSAMYLCASRAGTGYTEAFFGQGTRLTVV.

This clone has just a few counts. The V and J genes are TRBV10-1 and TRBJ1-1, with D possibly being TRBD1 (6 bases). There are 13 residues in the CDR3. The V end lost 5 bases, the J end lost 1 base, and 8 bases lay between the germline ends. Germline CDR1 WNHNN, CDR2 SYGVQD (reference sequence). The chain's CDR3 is CASSLGANTEAFF. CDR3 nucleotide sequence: TGCGCCAGCAGTTTGGGGGCGAACACTGAAGCTTTCTTT.

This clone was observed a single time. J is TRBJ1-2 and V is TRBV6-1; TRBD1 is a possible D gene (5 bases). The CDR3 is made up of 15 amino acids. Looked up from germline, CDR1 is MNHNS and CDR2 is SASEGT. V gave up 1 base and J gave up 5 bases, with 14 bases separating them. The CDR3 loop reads CASSEDSIGGYGYTF. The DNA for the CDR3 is TGTGCCAGCAGTGAAGACTCAATCGGGGGGTATGGCTACACCTTC.

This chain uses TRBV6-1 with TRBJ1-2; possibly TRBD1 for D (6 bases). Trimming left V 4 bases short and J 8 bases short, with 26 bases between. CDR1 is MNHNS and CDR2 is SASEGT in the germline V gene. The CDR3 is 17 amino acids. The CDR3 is CASSAGGRGTGTWGYTF. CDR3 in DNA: TGTGCCAGCAGTGCGGGGGGAAGGGGAACAGGGACGTGGGGCTACACCTTC.

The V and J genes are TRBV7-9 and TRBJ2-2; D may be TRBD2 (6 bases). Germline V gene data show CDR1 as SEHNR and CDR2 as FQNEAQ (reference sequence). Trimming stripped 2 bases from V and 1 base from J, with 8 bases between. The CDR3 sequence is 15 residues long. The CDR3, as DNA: TGTGCCAGCAGCTTAAACGGGAGGAACACCGGGGAGCTGTTTTTT. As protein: CASSLNGRNTGELFF.

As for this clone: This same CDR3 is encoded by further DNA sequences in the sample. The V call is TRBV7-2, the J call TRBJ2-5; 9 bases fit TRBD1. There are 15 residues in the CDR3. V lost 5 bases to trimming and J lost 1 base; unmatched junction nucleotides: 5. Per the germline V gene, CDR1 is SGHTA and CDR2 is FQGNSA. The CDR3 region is CASSRLTGGQETQYF. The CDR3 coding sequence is TGTGCCAGCAGCCGTTTGACAGGGGGCCAAGAGACCCAGTACTTC.

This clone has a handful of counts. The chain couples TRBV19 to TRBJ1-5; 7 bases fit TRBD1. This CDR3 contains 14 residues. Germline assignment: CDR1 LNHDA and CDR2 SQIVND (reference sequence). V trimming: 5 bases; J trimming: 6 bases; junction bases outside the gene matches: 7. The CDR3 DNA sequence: TGTGCCAGTAGTTCGACAGGGTTGGGTCAGCCCCAGCATTTT. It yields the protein CASSSTGLGQPQHF.

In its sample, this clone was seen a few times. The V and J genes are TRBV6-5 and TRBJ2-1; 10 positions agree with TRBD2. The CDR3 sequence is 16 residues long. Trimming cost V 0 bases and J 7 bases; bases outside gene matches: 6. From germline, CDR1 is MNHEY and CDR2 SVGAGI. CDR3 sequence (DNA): TGTGCCAGCAGTTACTCAGGAGCGGGGGGGAGGAATGAGCAGTTCTTC. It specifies CASSYSGAGGRNEQFF.

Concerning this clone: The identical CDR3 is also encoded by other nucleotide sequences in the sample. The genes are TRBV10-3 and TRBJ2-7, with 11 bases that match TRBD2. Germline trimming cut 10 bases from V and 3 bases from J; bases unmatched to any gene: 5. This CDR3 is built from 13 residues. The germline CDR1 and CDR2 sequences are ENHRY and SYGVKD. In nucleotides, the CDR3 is TGTGCCACGACCGGACTAGCGGGCTACGAGCAGTACTTC. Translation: CATTGLAGYEQYF.

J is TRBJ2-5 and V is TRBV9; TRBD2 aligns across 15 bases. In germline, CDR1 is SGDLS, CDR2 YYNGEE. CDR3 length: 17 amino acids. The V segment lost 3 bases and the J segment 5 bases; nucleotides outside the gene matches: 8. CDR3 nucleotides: TGTGCCAGCAGCGGTGGACTAGCGGGGGGGCCTTCGGAGACCCAGTACTTC. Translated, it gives CASSGGLAGGPSETQYF.

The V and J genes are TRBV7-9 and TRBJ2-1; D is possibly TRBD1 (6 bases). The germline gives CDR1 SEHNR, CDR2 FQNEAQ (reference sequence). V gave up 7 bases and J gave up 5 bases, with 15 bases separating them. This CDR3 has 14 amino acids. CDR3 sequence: CASISGQVNNEQFF. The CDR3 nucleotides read TGTGCCAGCATTTCGGGACAAGTAAACAATGAGCAGTTCTTC.

CDR3 nucleotides: TGCACCAGCAGCCAAGATAGTCTCGGTCGCTACGAGCAGTACTTC. This gives the protein CTSSQDSLGRYEQYF. V gene TRBV1 combines with J gene TRBJ2-7; TRBD2 is the table's D call, not checked against the DNA. TRBV1 is recorded as a pseudogene. This CDR3 has 15 amino acids.

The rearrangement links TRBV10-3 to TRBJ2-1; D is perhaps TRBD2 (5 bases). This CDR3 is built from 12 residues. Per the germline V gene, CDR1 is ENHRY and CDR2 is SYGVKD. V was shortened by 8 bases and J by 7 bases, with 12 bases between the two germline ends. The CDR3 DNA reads TGTGCCATCGCCACGGAGCGGAATGAGCAGTTCTTC. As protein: CAIATERNEQFF.

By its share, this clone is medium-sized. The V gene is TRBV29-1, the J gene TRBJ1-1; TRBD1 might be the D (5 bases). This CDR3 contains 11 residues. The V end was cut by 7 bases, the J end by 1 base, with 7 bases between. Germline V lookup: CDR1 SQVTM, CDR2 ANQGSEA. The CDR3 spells CSETANTEAFF. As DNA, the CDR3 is TGCAGCGAGACAGCGAACACTGAAGCTTTCTTT.

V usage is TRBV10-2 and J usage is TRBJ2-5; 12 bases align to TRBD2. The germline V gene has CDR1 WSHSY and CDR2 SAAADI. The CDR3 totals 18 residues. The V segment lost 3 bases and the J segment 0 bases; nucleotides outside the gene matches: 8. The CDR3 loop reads CASSDPSSGRVDQETQYF. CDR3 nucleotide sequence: TGCGCCAGCAGTGACCCTTCTAGCGGGAGGGTAGACCAAGAGACCCAGTACTTC.

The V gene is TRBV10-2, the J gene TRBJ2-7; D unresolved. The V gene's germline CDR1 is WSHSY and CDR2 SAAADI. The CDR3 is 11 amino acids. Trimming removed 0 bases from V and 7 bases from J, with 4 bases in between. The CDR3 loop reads CASSESGEQYF. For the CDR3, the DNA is TGCGCCAGCAGTGAGTCGGGGGAGCAGTACTTC.

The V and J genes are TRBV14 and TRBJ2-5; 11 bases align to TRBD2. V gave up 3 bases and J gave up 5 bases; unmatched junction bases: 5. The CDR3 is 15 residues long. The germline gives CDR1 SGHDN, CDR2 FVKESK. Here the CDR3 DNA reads TGTGCCAGCAGCCACCTAGCGGGGGGCCGGGAGACCCAGTACTTC. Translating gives CASSHLAGGRETQYF.

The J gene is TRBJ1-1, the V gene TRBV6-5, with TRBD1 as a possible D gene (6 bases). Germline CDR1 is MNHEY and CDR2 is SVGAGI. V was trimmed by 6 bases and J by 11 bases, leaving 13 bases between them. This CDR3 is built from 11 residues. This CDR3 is CASRGGRVAFF. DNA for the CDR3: TGTGCCAGCAGGGGGGGGCGGGTGGCTTTCTTT.

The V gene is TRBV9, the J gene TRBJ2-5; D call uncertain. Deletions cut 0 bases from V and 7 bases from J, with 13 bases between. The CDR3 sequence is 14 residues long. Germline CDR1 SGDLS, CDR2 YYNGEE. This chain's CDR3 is CASSVDLMFGTQYF. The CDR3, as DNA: TGTGCCAGCAGCGTAGATCTTATGTTTGGGACCCAGTACTTC.

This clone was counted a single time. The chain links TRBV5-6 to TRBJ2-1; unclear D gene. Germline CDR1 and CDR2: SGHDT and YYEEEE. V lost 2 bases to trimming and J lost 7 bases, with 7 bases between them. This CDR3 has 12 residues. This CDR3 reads CASSFGPNEQFF. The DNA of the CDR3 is TGTGCCAGCAGCTTTGGGCCGAATGAGCAGTTCTTC. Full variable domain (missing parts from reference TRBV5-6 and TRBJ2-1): DAGVTQSPTHLIKTRGQQVTLRCSPKSGHDTVSWYQQALGQGPQFIFQYYEEEERQRGNFPDRFSGHQFPNYSSELNVNALLLGDSALYLCASSFGPNEQFFGPGTRLTVL.

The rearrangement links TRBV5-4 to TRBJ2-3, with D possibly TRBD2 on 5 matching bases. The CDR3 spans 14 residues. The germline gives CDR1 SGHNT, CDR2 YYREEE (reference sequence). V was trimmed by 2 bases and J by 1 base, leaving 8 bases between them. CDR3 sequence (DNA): TGTGCCAGCAGCTTATATAGCGGCACAGATACGCAGTATTTT. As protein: CASSLYSGTDTQYF.